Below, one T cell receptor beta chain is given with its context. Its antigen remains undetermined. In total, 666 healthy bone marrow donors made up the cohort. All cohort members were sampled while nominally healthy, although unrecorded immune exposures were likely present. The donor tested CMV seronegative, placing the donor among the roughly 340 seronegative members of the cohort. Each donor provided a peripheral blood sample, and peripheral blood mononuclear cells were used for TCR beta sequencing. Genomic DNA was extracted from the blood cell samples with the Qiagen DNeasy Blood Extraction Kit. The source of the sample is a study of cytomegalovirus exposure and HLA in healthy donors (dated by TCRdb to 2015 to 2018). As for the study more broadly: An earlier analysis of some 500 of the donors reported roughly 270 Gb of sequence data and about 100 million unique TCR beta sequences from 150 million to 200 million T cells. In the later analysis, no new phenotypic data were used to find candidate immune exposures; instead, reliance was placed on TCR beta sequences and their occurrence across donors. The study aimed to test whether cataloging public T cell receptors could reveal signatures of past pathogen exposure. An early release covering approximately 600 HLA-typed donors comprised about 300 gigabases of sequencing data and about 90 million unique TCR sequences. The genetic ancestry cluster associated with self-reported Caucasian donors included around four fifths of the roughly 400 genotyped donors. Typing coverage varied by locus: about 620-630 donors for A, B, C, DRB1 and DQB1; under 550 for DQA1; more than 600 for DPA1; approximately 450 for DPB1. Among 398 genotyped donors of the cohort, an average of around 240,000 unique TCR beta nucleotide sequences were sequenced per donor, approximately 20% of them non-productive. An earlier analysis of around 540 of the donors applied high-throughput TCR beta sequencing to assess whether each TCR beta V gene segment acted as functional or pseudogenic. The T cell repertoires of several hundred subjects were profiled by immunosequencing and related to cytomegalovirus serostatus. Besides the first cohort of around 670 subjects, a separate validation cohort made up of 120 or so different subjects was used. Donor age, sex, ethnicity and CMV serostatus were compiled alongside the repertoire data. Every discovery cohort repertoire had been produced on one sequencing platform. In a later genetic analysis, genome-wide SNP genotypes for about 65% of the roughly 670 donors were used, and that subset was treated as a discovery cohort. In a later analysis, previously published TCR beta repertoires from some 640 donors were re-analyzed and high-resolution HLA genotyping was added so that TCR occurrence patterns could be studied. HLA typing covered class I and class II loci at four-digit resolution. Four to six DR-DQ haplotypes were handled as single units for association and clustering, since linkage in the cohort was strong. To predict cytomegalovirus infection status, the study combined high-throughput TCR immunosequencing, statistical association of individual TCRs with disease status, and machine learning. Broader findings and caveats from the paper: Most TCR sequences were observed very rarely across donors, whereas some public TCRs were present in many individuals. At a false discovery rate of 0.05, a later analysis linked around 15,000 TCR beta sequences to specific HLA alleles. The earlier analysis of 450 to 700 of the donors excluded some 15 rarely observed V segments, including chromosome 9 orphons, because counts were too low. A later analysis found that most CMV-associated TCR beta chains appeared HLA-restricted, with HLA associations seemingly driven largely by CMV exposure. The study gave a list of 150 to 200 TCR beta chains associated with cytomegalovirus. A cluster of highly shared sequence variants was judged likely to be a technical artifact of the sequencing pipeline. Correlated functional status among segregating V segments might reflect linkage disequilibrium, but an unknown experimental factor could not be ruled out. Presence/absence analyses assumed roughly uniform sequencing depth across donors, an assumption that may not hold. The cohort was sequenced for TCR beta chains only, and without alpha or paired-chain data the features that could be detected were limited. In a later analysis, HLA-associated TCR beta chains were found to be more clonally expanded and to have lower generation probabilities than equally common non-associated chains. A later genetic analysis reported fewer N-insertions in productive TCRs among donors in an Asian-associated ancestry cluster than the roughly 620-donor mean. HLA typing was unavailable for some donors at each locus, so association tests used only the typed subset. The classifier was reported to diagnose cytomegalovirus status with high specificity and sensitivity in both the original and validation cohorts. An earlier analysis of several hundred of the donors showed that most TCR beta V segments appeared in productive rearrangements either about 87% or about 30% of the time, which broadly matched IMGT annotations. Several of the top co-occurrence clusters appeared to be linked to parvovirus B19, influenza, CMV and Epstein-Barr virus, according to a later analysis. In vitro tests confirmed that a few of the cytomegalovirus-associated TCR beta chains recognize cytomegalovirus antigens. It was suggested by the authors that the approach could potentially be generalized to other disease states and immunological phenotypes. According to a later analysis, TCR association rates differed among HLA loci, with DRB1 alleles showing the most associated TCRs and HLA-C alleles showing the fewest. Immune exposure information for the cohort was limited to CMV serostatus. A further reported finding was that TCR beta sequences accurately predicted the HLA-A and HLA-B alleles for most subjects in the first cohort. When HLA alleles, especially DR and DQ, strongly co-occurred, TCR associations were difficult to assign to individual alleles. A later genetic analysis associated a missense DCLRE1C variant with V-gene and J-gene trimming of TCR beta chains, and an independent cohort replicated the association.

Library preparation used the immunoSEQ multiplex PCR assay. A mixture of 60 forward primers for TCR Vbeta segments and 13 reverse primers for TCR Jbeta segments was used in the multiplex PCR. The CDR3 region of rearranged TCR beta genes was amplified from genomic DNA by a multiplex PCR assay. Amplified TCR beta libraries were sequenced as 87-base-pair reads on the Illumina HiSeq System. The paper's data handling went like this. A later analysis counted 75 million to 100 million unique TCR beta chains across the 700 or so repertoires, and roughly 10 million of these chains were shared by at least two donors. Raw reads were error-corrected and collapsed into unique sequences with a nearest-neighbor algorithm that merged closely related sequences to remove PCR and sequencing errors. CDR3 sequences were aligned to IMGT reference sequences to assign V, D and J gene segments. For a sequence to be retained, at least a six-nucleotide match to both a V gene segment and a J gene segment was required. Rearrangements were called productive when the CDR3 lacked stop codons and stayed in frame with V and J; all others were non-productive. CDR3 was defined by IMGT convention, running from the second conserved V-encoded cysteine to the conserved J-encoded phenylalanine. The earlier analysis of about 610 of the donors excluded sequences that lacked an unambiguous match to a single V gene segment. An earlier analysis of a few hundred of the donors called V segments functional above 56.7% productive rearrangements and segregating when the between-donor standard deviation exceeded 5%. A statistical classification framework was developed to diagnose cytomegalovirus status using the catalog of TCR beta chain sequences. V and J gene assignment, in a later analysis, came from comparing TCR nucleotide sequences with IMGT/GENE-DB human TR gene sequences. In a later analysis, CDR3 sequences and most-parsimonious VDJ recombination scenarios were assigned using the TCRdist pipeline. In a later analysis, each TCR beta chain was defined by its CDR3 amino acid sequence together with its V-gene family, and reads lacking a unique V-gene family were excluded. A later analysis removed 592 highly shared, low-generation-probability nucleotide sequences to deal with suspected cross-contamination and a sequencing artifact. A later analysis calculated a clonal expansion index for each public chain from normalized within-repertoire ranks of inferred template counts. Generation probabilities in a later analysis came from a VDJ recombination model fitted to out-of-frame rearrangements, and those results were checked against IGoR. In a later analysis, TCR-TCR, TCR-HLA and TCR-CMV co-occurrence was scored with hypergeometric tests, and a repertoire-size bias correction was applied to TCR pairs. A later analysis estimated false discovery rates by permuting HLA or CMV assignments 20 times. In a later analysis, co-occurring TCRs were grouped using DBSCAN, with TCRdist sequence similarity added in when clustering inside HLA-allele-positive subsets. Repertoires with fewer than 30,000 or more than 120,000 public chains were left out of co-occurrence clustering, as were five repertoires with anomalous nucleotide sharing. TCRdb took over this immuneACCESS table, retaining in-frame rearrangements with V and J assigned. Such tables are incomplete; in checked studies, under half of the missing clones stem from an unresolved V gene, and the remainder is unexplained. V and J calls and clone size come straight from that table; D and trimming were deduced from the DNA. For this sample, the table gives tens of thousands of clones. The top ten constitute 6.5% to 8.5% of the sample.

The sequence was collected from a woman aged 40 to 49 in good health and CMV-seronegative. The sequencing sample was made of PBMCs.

The CDR3 has the sequence CASSLFGQTYVEKQFF. The DNA sequence is as follows: TGCGCCAGCAGCTTGTTTGGTCAGACTTACGTCGAAAAGCAGTTCTTC. In this chain, TRBV5-1 is recombined with TRBJ2-1; a confident D gene designation cannot be given. Including cysteine and phenylalanine, the CDR3 has 16 amino acids. The DNA shown is the 48-base CDR3, in frame from base 1. Based on the germline V gene, the CDR1 and CDR2 sequences are SGHRS and YFSETQ. V is cut by 1 base and J by 11 bases, and the space between the germline ends is 22 bases.